This is a list of T cell receptor beta chains from one sample in a study of post-analysis software for immune sequencing data. TCRdb analysed the PCR reads with MiXCR anew, one entry per CDR3 protein. The sample consists of some 690,000 distinct CDR3 sequences, around 27% of them appearing once. Source material: blood. All receptors derive from a girl between 5 and 17 years old with multiple sclerosis. The CDR3 runs from the conserved cysteine through the conserved F or W. D genes are given only for firm matches. Where a row states a size, it is once, few, many or the class of an expanded clone; other rows omit it.

>TRBJ2-7|TRBV2|.|TRBD2
TGTGCCAGCAGACCCTTAGCGGGAGTATACCACGAGCAGTACTTC
CASRPLAGVYHEQYF
>TRBJ1-2|TRBV6-5|few|TRBD1
TGTGCCAGCAGCAATCTCCGGGACAGCCAGACAAATGGCTACACCTTC
CASSNLRDSQTNGYTF
>TRBJ1-1|TRBV10-3|.|.
TGTGCCATCAGTCGAGACATATCGGACACTGAAGCTTTCTTT
CAISRDISDTEAFF
>TRBJ2-2|TRBV7-2|.|.
TGTGCCAGCAGCCCACGGAGCGGAAACACCGGGGAGCTGTTTTTT
CASSPRSGNTGELFF
>TRBJ2-1|TRBV7-9|.|.
TGCGCCAGCACCCCTGGCGCGGGCATGGGTGTGCAGTTCTTC
CASTPGAGMGVQFF
>TRBJ2-5|TRBV5-7|few|.
TGTGCCAGCAGCTTGGTGTTCAGCGTTGGAGAGACCCAGTACTTC
CASSLVFSVGETQYF
>TRBJ1-5|TRBV20-1|.|.
TGCAGTCCGGGGGGGCGAGGCAATCAGCCCCAGCATTTT
CSPGGRGNQPQHF
>TRBJ2-7|TRBV7-2|.|.
TGTGCCAGCAGCCCCTCATCTAGATTAATCTACGAGCAGTACTTC
CASSPSSRLIYEQYF
>TRBJ2-5|TRBV2|.|.
TGTGCCAGCAGTGCTTCAGAGACCCAGTACTTC
CASSASETQYF
>TRBJ2-2|TRBV7-9|.|TRBD1
TGCGCCAGCAGCCCGACCGGGACAGAGAACACCGGGGAGCTGTTTTTT
CASSPTGTENTGELFF
>TRBJ2-1|TRBV5-1|few|TRBD1
TGCGCCAGCAGCATAGGACAGGGGGCCCACAATGAGCAGTTCTTC
CASSIGQGAHNEQFF